This paragraph reports one T cell receptor beta chain. The data derive from a study of CD8 T cells in Susac syndrome. Losses at the gene ends were 1 base for V and 8 bases for J; bases not matched to a gene: 4. CDR1 and CDR2 (germline): LGHNT, FRNRAP. The CDR3 is made up of 14 amino acids. RNA was extracted with the RNeasy kit, and a quantity of roughly 0.45 to 1 ug was reverse transcribed using random hexamers. TCRdb passed the immunoSEQ multiplex PCR reads through MiXCR, listing each CDR3 protein once. The table records more than 100,000 distinct CDR3 sequences, around 80% of them present only once.

The sequenced material came from CD8+ T cells from PBMCs. The V gene is TRBV12-5, the J gene TRBJ2-1; 8 nucleotides align to TRBD2. This sequence originates from a human donor with multiple sclerosis. Here the CDR3 reads CASGLGGAGDEQFF. DNA of the CDR3: TGTGCTAGTGGTTTGGGGGGAGCGGGGGATGAGCAGTTCTTC. The variable domain in full, completed from reference TRBV12-5 and TRBJ2-1, reads DARVTQTPRHKVTEMGQEVTMRCQPILGHNTVFWYRQTMMQGLELLAYFRNRAPLDDSGMPKDRFSAEMPDATLATLKIQPSEPRDSAVYFCASGLGGAGDEQFFGPGTRLTVL.